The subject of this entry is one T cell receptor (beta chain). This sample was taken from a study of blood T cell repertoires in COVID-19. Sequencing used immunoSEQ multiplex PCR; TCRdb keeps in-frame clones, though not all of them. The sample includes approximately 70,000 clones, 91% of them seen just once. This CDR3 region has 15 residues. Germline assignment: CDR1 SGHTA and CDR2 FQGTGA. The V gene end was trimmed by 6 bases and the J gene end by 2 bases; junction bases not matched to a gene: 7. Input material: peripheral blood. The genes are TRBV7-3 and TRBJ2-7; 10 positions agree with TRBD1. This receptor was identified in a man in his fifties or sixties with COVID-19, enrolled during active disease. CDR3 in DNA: TGTGCCAGCAGATCGCCGGGACAGGGGACCTACGAGCAGTACTTC. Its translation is CASRSPGQGTYEQYF.